The text below deals with one T cell receptor beta chain. Its antigen is undetermined. The sample belongs to a study of blood T cells in healthy people across ages. Looking at the study overall: In model experiments, template switching was able to capture about one barcoded beta molecule for every two T cells that were present. General study points: Long-lived donors exceeded aged donors in naive CD4+ cells and diversity. The CMV status of each donor remained undetermined, and this could have confounded shifts in expanded clonotypes. Per million T cells, TCR beta diversity dropped roughly linearly as age increased.

Combining a sample-barcoded 5' primer with a J-beta primer mix, a second PCR ran for roughly 7 to 12 cycles. Using its own MiXCR run on the 5' RACE reads, TCRdb lists one record per CDR3 protein. The table lists 700,000 to 850,000 distinct CDR3 sequences, under 40% of them singletons. The V gene lost 3 bases and the J gene lost 0 bases, with 11 bases spanning the gap. Germline-derived CDR1 and CDR2 are DFQATT and SNEGSKA (reference sequence). There are 14 residues in the CDR3. This receptor was obtained from a man between 18 and 29 years old in good health. The sample taken for sequencing was blood. The chain combines TRBV20-1 with TRBJ1-1, with D hard to call. The CDR3 DNA reads as TGCAGTGCTAGCCTAGGGCCCCTGAACACTGAAGCTTTCTTT. Translated, it gives CSASLGPLNTEAFF.